The next 24 T cell receptor beta chains were all read from a single sample in a study of T cell changes during pregnancy in multiple sclerosis. Clones were read by immunoSEQ multiplex PCR, and TCRdb kept only the in-frame ones, dropping some. This table holds roughly 100,000 clones, around 90% found once. The source was peripheral blood, collected after pregnancy. These receptor sequences come from a female donor with multiple sclerosis, enrolled in a pregnancy study.

J is TRBJ2-5 and V is TRBV27; D not resolved. Trimming took 5 bases from V and 4 from J, leaving 14 bases between them. Germline V gene data show CDR1 as MNHEY and CDR2 as SMNVEV (reference sequence). This CDR3 is 14 amino acids long. CDR3: CASSPIPTLETQYF. In DNA, the CDR3 is TGTGCCAGCAGTCCAATACCTACGCTAGAGACCCAGTACTTC.

The chain combines TRBV18 with TRBJ2-7, with 8 positions matching TRBD1. The ends lost 6 bases at V and 0 bases at J; junction bases unmatched: 7. Germline V gives CDR1 KGHSH, CDR2 LQKENI. The CDR3 is made up of 15 amino acids. CDR3 DNA sequence: TGTGCCAGCTCCCCCGGGACAGGCCTCTCCTACGAGCAGTACTTC. Translation gives CASSPGTGLSYEQYF.

The chain carries TRBV25-1 and TRBJ1-2, with D possibly matching TRBD1 (6 bases). V lost 6 bases, J lost 7 bases, and 15 bases lay in between. This CDR3 contains 13 residues. Germline V gives CDR1 MGHDK, CDR2 SYGVNS. In DNA form, the CDR3 reads TGTGCCAGCAGCCCAACAGGGTCATCTGGCTACACCTTC. Encoded protein: CASSPTGSSGYTF.

The CDR3 loop reads CASSELQGNQPQHF. The CDR3 nucleotides read TGTGCCAGCAGTGAGTTACAGGGCAATCAGCCCCAGCATTTT. This sequence joins TRBV28 and TRBJ1-5; D is perhaps TRBD1 (5 bases). Germline CDR1 and CDR2: MDHEN and SYDVKM. Deletions cut 5 bases from V and 2 bases from J, with 10 bases between. This CDR3 has 14 amino acids.

The rearrangement links TRBV19 to TRBJ2-1; D is undetermined. Germline V gene data show CDR1 as LNHDA and CDR2 as SQIVND (reference sequence). Trimming pared 3 bases from V and 0 bases from J, leaving 12 bases between. This CDR3 has 16 amino acids. This CDR3 reads CASSIEGGSSYNEQFF. CDR3 nucleotides: TGTGCCAGTAGTATTGAAGGCGGTAGCTCCTACAATGAGCAGTTCTTC.

CDR3 DNA sequence: TGTGCCAGCAGCTTAGGGACAGCCGATGAAAAACTGTTTTTT. It specifies CASSLGTADEKLFF. V gene TRBV7-9 combines with J gene TRBJ1-4; a weak D match, TRBD1 (6 bases). The germline V gene encodes CDR1 SEHNR and CDR2 FQNEAQ (reference sequence). The CDR3 is 14 residues long. V shed 1 base and J shed 6 bases, with 9 bases lying between them.

The genes are TRBV28 and TRBJ1-1, with D perhaps matching TRBD1 (5 bases). The CDR3 has 13 amino acids. Trimming left V 5 bases short and J 0 bases short, with 7 bases between. Germline V gene lookup returns CDR1 MDHEN and CDR2 SYDVKM. The CDR3 sequence is CASSADMNTEAFF. As DNA, the CDR3 is TGTGCCAGCAGTGCGGACATGAACACTGAAGCTTTCTTT.

This chain links TRBV7-9 with TRBJ2-7; perhaps TRBD2 as D (6 bases). CDR3 length: 14 residues. Per germline, CDR1 SEHNR and CDR2 FQNEAQ (reference sequence). V lost 5 bases, J lost 4 bases, and 15 bases lay in between. CDR3 loop: CASSQTGTEYEQYF. The CDR3 region has the DNA TGTGCCAGCAGCCAAACCGGGACTGAGTACGAGCAGTACTTC.

This clone was seen just once. The rearrangement joins TRBV28 to TRBJ1-6; 7 bases align to TRBD1. Per the germline V gene, CDR1 is MDHEN and CDR2 is SYDVKM. The CDR3 runs to 15 residues. V gave up 6 bases and J gave up 1 base; unmatched junction bases: 3. In nucleotides, the CDR3 is TGTGCCAGCAGCGACAGGGTGTCCTATAATTCACCCCTCCACTTT. Translation: CASSDRVSYNSPLHF.

The chain carries TRBV5-4 and TRBJ1-1; no reliable D call. Germline CDR1 SGHNT, CDR2 YYREEE (reference sequence). V dropped 3 bases and J dropped 5 bases, with 8 bases sitting between them. The CDR3 is 12 amino acids. The CDR3: CASSWGGTEAFF. CDR3 bases: TGTGCCAGCAGCTGGGGAGGGACTGAAGCTTTCTTT.

The rearrangement links TRBV5-1 to TRBJ1-1; 7 bases align to TRBD1. Germline lookup yields CDR1 SGHRS and CDR2 YFSETQ. This CDR3 region has 14 residues. Trimming cost V 3 bases and J 2 bases; bases outside gene matches: 4. Written as DNA, the CDR3 is TGCGCCAGCAGCTCCTCAGGGGGAAACACTGAAGCTTTCTTT. As protein: CASSSSGGNTEAFF.

The genes are TRBV5-5 and TRBJ1-4; 12 nucleotides agree with TRBD1. The trim removed 5 bases at V and 8 bases at J, leaving 10 bases unmatched. This CDR3 contains 16 residues. Germline CDR1 and CDR2: SGHKS and YYEKEE (reference sequence). The CDR3 coding sequence is TGTGCCAGCAGTTTCGTTCCGGGACAGGGGGCCGAAAAACTGTTTTTT. Amino acid sequence: CASSFVPGQGAEKLFF.

The CDR3 region has the DNA TGTGCCAGCAGCAGATGGACTAGCGGGGGAGGATGGGATACGCAGTATTTT. Translation: CASSRWTSGGGWDTQYF. The rearrangement joins TRBV5-4 to TRBJ2-3; TRBD2 aligns across 13 bases. The V segment lost 4 bases and the J segment 6 bases; nucleotides outside the gene matches: 11. Germline V gene sequence: CDR1 SGHNT, CDR2 YYREEE (reference sequence). The CDR3 totals 17 residues. The whole variable domain, filled in from reference TRBV5-4 and TRBJ2-3, reads ETGVTQSPTHLIKTRGQQVTLRCSSQSGHNTVSWYQQALGQGPQFIFQYYREEENGRGNFPPRFSGLQFPNYSSELNVNALELDDSALYLCASSRWTSGGGWDTQYFGPGTRLTVL.

The table lists this clone with a count of one. V is TRBV18 and J is TRBJ2-3; possible D gene TRBD1, 6 bases. Between the trimmed V and J ends, which lost 3 bases and 4 bases, there was a span of 14 bases. The CDR3 has 15 residues. Germline assignment: CDR1 KGHSH and CDR2 LQKENI. The CDR3 sequence: CASSPYYRESDTQYF. In DNA form, the CDR3 reads TGTGCCAGCTCACCTTATTACAGGGAATCAGATACGCAGTATTTT.

This chain joins TRBV19 and TRBJ1-5; tentative D call: TRBD1 (6 bases). CDR1 and CDR2 from the germline V gene are LNHDA and SQIVND (reference sequence). V shed 4 bases and J shed 4 bases, with 8 bases lying between them. The CDR3 consists of 13 residues. The CDR3 loop reads CASSRGPNQPQHF. The DNA of the CDR3 is TGTGCCAGTAGTAGGGGGCCTAATCAGCCCCAGCATTTT.

The chain recombines TRBV18 with TRBJ1-1, with 7 bases fitting TRBD1. Losses at the gene ends were 2 bases for V and 5 bases for J; bases not matched to a gene: 8. The CDR3 runs to 15 residues. CDR1 is KGHSH and CDR2 is LQKENI in the germline V gene. The DNA of the CDR3 is TGTGCCAGCTCACCAGGGGGACAGCTGGGGACTGAAGCTTTCTTT. This encodes CASSPGGQLGTEAFF. Variable domain in full (rest from reference TRBV18 and TRBJ1-1): NAGVMQNPRHLVRRRGQEARLRCSPMKGHSHVYWYRQLPEEGLKFMVYLQKENIIDESGMPKERFSAEFPKEGPSILRIQQVVRGDSAAYFCASSPGGQLGTEAFFGQGTRLTVV.

This clone was counted a single time. The gene calls are TRBV27 and TRBJ1-5, with 8 bases that match TRBD1. After removal of 3 bases from V and 4 bases from J, the junction contained 14 bases not matched to a gene. CDR3 length equals 18 residues. Germline V CDR1 and CDR2: MNHEY, SMNVEV (reference sequence). The CDR3 here is CASSFRGRGPHLNQPQHF. The CDR3 DNA is TGTGCCAGCAGTTTTAGGGGCAGGGGGCCTCACCTGAATCAGCCCCAGCATTTT.

The chain has TRBV5-3 and TRBJ2-7, with D possibly matching TRBD2 (5 bases). TRBV5-3 is assigned to the ORF class and has an uncertain function. This CDR3 has 13 amino acids. The V and J ends lost 6 bases and 1 base respectively, with 11 bases between them. The CDR3 loop reads CARNGVRSYEQYF. DNA for the CDR3: TGTGCCAGAAACGGGGTACGGTCCTACGAGCAGTACTTC.

V gene TRBV19 combines with J gene TRBJ2-3; tentatively, D is TRBD2 (5 bases). Trimming removed 6 bases from V and 3 bases from J, with 7 bases in between. Germline lookup yields CDR1 LNHDA and CDR2 SQIVND (reference sequence). This CDR3 region has 12 residues. CDR3 coding DNA: TGTGCCAGTAGCCTAGCTACAGATACGCAGTATTTT. This codes for CASSLATDTQYF.

The chain has TRBV5-8 and TRBJ2-3; D gene unclear. The CDR3 loop spans 14 amino acids. Germline V gives CDR1 SGHTS, CDR2 YDEGEE. The germline V and J ends were trimmed by 2 bases and 2 bases, with 9 bases remaining between them. The CDR3 nucleotides are TGTGCCAGCAGCTTTTCCAGTTACACAGATACGCAGTATTTT. Translation: CASSFSSYTDTQYF. Complete variable domain (other parts from reference TRBV5-8 and TRBJ2-3): EAGVTQSPTHLIKTRGQQATLRCSPISGHTSVYWYQQALGLGLQFLLWYDEGEERNRGNFPPRFSGRQFPNYSSELNVNALELEDSALYLCASSFSSYTDTQYFGPGTRLTVL.

The V gene is TRBV18, the J gene TRBJ2-7; 7 bases agree with TRBD1. Trimming cost V 3 bases and J 2 bases; bases outside gene matches: 10. Germline V gene data show CDR1 as KGHSH and CDR2 as LQKENI. CDR3 length: 16 residues. The CDR3 DNA reads as TGTGCCAGCTCACCTGCTATTAGGACAGGAGCCTACGAGCAGTACTTC. This translates into CASSPAIRTGAYEQYF.

Points on this clone: The limits of the CDR3 on the DNA are not certain, so only TCRdb's listed CDR3 is given. The chain combines TRBV9 with TRBJ2-1; TRBD2 was called by the table and not checked on the DNA. CDR1 is SGDLS, CDR2 YYNGEE, per germline. With termini counted, the CDR3 has 16 amino acids. CDR3: CASSAVAGDFGNEQFF.

CDR3 sequence reads: CAWSVGLHGYTF. The CDR3 DNA reads as TGTGCCTGGAGTGTCGGACTGCATGGCTACACCTTC. This rearrangement joins TRBV30 to TRBJ1-2; D remains unclear. Per germline, CDR1 GTSNPN and CDR2 SVGIG (reference sequence). V was cut by 0 bases and J by 6 bases, with 8 bases left in between. This CDR3 has 12 residues.

The CDR3 loop reads CASREGRPRDEKLFF. CDR3 nucleotide sequence: TGTGCCAGCAGGGAGGGTCGGCCTCGTGATGAAAAACTGTTTTTT. This chain joins TRBV5-5 and TRBJ1-4; no reliable D call. V was trimmed by 5 bases and J by 6 bases, leaving 17 bases between them. CDR1 and CDR2 from the germline V gene are SGHKS and YYEKEE (reference sequence). The CDR3 sequence is 15 residues long.